This TCR beta chain was profiled in a study of cytomegalovirus exposure and HLA in healthy donors. Vbeta (60) and Jbeta (13) primers were used in the PCR. Measured with immunoSEQ multiplex PCR; TCRdb has only the in-frame clones, and not every one. The sample carries about 150,000 clones, around 75% recorded once. The CDR3 spans 16 residues. Germline values: CDR1 MGHRA, CDR2 YSYEKL. Remarks on this clone: The junction shows a germline mismatch at one end, possibly a read error.

Specimen: PBMCs. V usage is TRBV4-1 and J usage is TRBJ1-2; possible D gene TRBD1, 5 bases. This clonotype originated in a man aged 25 to 45 in good health and CMV-seropositive. The CDR3: CASSQEGGRAGYVYTF. In DNA, the CDR3 is TGCGCCAGCAGCCAAGAGGGAGGCAGGGCTGGCTATGTCTACACCTTC.